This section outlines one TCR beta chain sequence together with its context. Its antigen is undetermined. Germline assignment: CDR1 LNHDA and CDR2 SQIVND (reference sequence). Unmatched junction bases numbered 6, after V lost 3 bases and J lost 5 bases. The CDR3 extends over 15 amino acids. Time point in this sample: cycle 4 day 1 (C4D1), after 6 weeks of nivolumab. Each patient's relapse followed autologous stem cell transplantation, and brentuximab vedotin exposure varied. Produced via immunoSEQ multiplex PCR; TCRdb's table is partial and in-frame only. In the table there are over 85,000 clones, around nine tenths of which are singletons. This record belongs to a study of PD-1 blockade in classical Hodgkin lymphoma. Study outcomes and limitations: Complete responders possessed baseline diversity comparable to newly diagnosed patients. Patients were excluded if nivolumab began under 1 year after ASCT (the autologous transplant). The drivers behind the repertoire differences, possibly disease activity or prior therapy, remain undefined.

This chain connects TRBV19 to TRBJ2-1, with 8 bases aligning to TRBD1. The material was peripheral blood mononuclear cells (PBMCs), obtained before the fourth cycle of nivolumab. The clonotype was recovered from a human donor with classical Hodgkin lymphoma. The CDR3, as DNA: TGTGCCAGTAGTATTGGCAGGGGGCGCGACAATGAGCAGTTCTTC. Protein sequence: CASSIGRGRDNEQFF. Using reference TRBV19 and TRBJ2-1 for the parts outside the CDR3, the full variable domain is DGGITQSPKYLFRKEGQNVTLSCEQNLNHDAMYWYRQDPGQGLRLIYYSQIVNDFQKGDIAEGYSVSREKKESFPLTVTSAQKNPTAFYLCASSIGRGRDNEQFFGPGTRLTVL.